A selection of T cell receptor beta chains follows, all from one sample in a study of T-cell memory formation after mild COVID-19. One entry per CDR3 protein, called by TCRdb with MiXCR from the 5' RACE reads. The sample contains under 300,000 distinct CDR3 sequences, 15% to 20% of which appear only once. The sequencing input was PBMCs or a T cell subset sorted from them (not recorded which). These receptors all stem from a man aged 18 to 30 who had mild COVID-19 (a few samples of this study predate the infection). Cell type and time point are not known. Each CDR3 is given without its conserved first and last residue. The D gene is left open where the match is weak. Clone size is shown for a subset of rows, as once, few, many or a class of expanded clone.

V gene	D gene	clone size	CDR3 protein
TRBV5-1	TRBD1	few	ASTQSTGGVSTKNIQY
TRBV18	-	-	ATTGPNGGYSTEAF
TRBV7-2	-	few	ASSATGPPGNTIY
TRBV29-1	-	few	SVSWRRETQY
TRBV5-1	-	few	ASSGGAGAYTDTQY
TRBV7-3	TRBD1	-	ASSLNVDRAQPQH
TRBV11-2	TRBD2	-	ASSWGLPYEQY
TRBV20-1	TRBD1	few	SAHPAGQGVGYT
TRBV2	TRBD1	-	ASRTGFPGELF
TRBV5-1	TRBD2	-	ASSPGTSGGAGGGELF
TRBV6-6	-	-	ASSYSKGFSGNTIY
TRBV12-3/TRBV12-4	TRBD2	few	ASPGLAGSGPGELF
TRBV19	-	few	ASNFDSSGANVLT
TRBV7-9	-	few	ASSLIRGYTVELF
TRBV10-3	-	-	AIPGSDYGYT
TRBV7-2	TRBD1	few	ASSSGQGWQPQH
TRBV6-2/TRBV6-3	TRBD2	-	AIRPSFAGGRPTDTQY
TRBV5-1	-	few	ASSLVRPGLRHTGELF
TRBV12-3/TRBV12-4	-	-	ASTLLLAATRGTQY
TRBV11-2	-	-	AGRGPPNTGELF
TRBV20-1	-	-	SARGFREEYEKLF
TRBV29-1	-	few	SVRGSNQPQH
TRBV5-8	-	-	ASSLDRLNHIRYGYT
TRBV12-3/TRBV12-4	-	-	ASTLGTDSYEQY
TRBV12-3/TRBV12-4	-	few	ASNREDQPQH
TRBV7-7	TRBD1	few	ASSPRQGSGETQY
TRBV7-2	TRBD1	few	ASSGRTGVGSPLH
TRBV20-1	-	many	SASLRASEDTQY
TRBV9	-	-	ASSHRRGSGNTEAF
TRBV5-1	-	few	ASSVGNTGELF
TRBV18	-	-	ASSPRGQSYSTDTQY
TRBV5-1	TRBD1	-	ASSLDEGADTQY
TRBV20-1	-	many	SARGGGAGYTQY
TRBV29-1	-	-	SVRRGGETQY
TRBV3-1	-	-	ASSQGPGTWPMF
TRBV20-1	TRBD1	-	SATGDRGGGTEAF
TRBV7-2	-	few	ASSLVSSTGYGYT
TRBV7-2	-	few	ASSFGGLSNQPQH
TRBV27	-	few	ASSFQDGELF
TRBV2	-	few	ASRLSRQETQY
TRBV7-2	-	-	ASSLDTGRTGELF
TRBV4-3	TRBD2	few	ASSQQLAGSDTQY
TRBV7-2	-	-	ASSLINTGELF
TRBV30	TRBD1	-	AWSMGTGGPEKLF
TRBV11-2	TRBD2	many	ASSSNGGSGGELF
TRBV20-1	TRBD1	-	SAAGQGTFEQY
TRBV2	-	few	AVQGGETQY
TRBV4-3	-	few	ASSQEGSSGLPYEQY
TRBV7-2	-	many	ASRGPARTEAF
TRBV5-1	TRBD1	few	ASSVTGGAGNSPLH
TRBV30	TRBD2	-	AWMFAGGRTDTQY
TRBV5-8	-	few	ASSLAVSGYGLGETQY
TRBV28	-	-	ASSFGSSGTDTQY
TRBV6-5	-	-	ASSSTYSNEQY
TRBV6-5	TRBD1	-	ASTPRQGNSPLH
TRBV9	TRBD2	few	ASTLLAGDTDTQY
TRBV6-5	TRBD2	few	ASSYKLAGTYEQY
TRBV9	TRBD2	few	ASSVEAGGWYEQY
TRBV7-2	-	-	ASSLNRVENTIY
TRBV12-3/TRBV12-4	-	-	ASSLRVGDTEAF